The entry that follows covers one T cell receptor beta chain sequence. RNA transcripts were the template for amplifying TCR beta CDR3 regions. A set of HTBI primers served as the primers for a first-round RT-PCR of the TCR CDR3. From the multiplex PCR reads, TCRdb called clonotypes with MiXCR, one entry per CDR3 protein. Of about 540,000 distinct CDR3 sequences listed, 46% are singletons. The sample comes from a study of T cells in Graves' hyperthyroidism and ophthalmopathy. The TCR was taken from a woman under 30 with Graves' hyperthyroidism. Sequences were obtained from peripheral blood or thyroid tissue (not recorded which).

Here the CDR3 DNA reads TGCAGCGTCGGGCGACAGGGGAGGGAAAAACTGTTTTTT. It translates to CSVGRQGREKLFF. The gene calls are TRBV29-1 and TRBJ1-4, with TRBD1 matching 8 bases. The CDR3 loop spans 13 amino acids. Germline V gene sequence: CDR1 SQVTM, CDR2 ANQGSEA. The V gene end was trimmed by 6 bases and the J gene end by 8 bases; junction bases not matched to a gene: 8.